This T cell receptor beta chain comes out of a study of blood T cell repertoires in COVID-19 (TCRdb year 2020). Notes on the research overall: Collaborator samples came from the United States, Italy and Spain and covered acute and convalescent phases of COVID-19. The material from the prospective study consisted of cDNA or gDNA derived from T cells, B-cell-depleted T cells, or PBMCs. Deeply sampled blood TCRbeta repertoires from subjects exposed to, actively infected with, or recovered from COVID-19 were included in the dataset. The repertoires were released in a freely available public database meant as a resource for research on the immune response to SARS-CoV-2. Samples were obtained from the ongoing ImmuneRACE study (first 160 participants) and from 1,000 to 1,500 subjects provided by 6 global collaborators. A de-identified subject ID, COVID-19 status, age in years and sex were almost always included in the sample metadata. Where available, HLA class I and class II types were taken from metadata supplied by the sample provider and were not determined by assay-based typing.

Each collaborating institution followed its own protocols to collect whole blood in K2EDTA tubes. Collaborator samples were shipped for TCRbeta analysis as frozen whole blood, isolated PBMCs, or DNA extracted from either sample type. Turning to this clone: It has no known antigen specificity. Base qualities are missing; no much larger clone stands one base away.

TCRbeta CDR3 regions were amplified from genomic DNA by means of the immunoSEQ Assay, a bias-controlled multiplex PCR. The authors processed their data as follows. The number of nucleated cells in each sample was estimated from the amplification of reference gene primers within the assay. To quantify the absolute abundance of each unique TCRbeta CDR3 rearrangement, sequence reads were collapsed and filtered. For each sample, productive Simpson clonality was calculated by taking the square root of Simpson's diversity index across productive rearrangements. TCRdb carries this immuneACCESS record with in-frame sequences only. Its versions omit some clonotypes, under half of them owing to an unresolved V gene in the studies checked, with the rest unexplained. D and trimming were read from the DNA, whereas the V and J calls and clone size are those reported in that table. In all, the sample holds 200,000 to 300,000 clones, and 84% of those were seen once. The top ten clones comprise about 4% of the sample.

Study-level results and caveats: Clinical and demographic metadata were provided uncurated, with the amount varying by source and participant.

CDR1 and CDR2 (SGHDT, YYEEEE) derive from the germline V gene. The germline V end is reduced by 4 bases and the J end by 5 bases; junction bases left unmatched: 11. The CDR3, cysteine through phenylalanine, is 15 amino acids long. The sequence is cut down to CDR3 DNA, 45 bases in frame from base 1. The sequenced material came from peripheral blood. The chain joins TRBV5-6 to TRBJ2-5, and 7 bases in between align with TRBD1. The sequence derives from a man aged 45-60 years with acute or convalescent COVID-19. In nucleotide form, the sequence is TGTGCCAGCAGCCCCCTCGACAGGGACGGGGAGACCCAGTACTTC. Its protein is CASSPLDRDGETQYF.